The sequence of this TCR beta chain was determined in a study of Ad26.COV2.S vaccination and SARS-CoV-2 variants. Study-wide background: Doses of Ad26.COV2.S were injected into muscle once or twice, 56 days apart. Points from the study as a whole: Vaccinees reportedly had broad spike-specific CD8+ and CD4+ T cell responses.

Germline CDR1 is MNHNS and CDR2 is SASEGT. The CDR3 is 16 amino acids. Trimming left V 3 bases short and J 2 bases short, with 16 bases between. Sequencing used immunoSEQ multiplex PCR; TCRdb keeps in-frame clones, though not all of them. The sample carries some 300,000 clones, around four fifths recorded once. The treatment is: roughly 19 received Ad26.COV2.S at low or high dose, single or two shots; about 5 received placebo; per-sample allocation not given. Sampling happened 63 days after the first vaccine or placebo injection. Of note for this clone: Its antigen is undetermined.

The material sequenced was peripheral blood, taken in a trial of Ad26.COV2.S vaccine versus placebo. The clonotype was recovered from a person between 18 and 65 years old who received the Ad26.COV2.S COVID-19 vaccine or a placebo. The rearrangement joins TRBV6-1 to TRBJ2-5; D possibly corresponds to TRBD2 (6 bases). The CDR3 nucleotides read TGTGCCAGCAGTGAGACTCCGGGAGAAAAACAAGAGACCCAGTACTTC. Translation gives CASSETPGEKQETQYF.